Sequencing of this TCR beta chain was carried out in a study of T cell responses to AZD1222 COVID-19 vaccine. Using immunoSEQ multiplex PCR, the repertoire was profiled, and TCRdb retains in-frame clones only, with some absent. The table lists about 100,000 clones, 70% to 90% of them singletons. V was pared by 1 base and J by 10 bases, with 6 bases of the junction left unmatched. This CDR3 is built from 15 residues. The germline V gene encodes CDR1 LGHNA and CDR2 YNFKEQ. A note on this clone: The antigen remains unidentified.

Study-wide results and caveats: The donors showed a predominance of white British ancestry and of females, with possible underestimation of clonal diversity. Two AZD1222 administrations were followed by greater Spike-specific TCR breadth and depth.

The genes are TRBV4-2 and TRBJ2-1, with 11 bases fitting TRBD2. Source: peripheral blood, taken 28 days after the second AZD1222 dose. The sequence was collected from an adult who received the AZD1222 COVID-19 vaccine. CDR3 coding DNA: TGTGCCAGCAGCCAAGTTACTAGCGGGAGAAGGGAGCAGTTCTTC. Amino acids: CASSQVTSGRREQFF.